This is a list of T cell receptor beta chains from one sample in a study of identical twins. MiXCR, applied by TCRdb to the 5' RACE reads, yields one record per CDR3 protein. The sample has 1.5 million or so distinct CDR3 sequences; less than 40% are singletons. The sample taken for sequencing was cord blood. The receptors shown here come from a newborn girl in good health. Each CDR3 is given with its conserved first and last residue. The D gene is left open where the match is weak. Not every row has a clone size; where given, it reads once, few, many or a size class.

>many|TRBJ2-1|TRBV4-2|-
CASSQGGYEQFF
TGTGCCAGCAGCCAAGGGGGATATGAGCAGTTCTTC
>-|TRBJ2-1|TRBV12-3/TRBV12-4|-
CASSLRRVNEQFF
TGTGCCAGCAGTTTACGGCGGGTGAATGAGCAGTTCTTC
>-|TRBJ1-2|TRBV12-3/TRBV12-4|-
CASRRDLEYGYTF
TGTGCCAGCAGGCGGGACTTGGAGTATGGCTACACCTTC
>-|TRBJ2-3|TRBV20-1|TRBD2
CSARNRTSGTDTQYF
TGCAGTGCCCGAAACCGGACTAGCGGCACAGATACGCAGTATTTT
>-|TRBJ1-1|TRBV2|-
CASNRVTEAFF
TGTGCCAGCAATAGGGTCACTGAAGCTTTCTTT
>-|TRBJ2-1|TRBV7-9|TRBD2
CPSSPSGGAYNEQFF
TGTCCCAGCAGCCCAAGCGGGGGGGCTTACAATGAGCAGTTCTTC
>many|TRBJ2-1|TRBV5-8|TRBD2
CASRRLAGVNEQFF
TGTGCCAGCAGGCGACTAGCGGGCGTTAATGAGCAGTTCTTC
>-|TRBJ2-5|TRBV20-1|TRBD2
CSARERGRLAGGGYNEQYF
TGCAGTGCTAGAGAGAGGGGGAGACTAGCGGGAGGTGGGTACAATGAGCAGTACTTC
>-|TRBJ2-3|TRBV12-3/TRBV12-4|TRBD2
CAGSGWTSGSTDTQYF
TGTGCCGGCAGTGGATGGACTAGCGGGAGCACAGATACGCAGTATTTT
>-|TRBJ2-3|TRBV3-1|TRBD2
CASSLTAGGPADTQYF
TGTGCCAGCAGCCTAACAGCGGGAGGGCCCGCAGATACGCAGTATTTT
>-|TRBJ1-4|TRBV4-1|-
CASSQDLARWEKLFF
TGCGCCAGCAGCCAAGATTTAGCAAGGTGGGAAAAACTGTTTTTT
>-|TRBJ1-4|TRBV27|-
CASSLQMGATNEKLFF
TGTGCCAGCAGTCTTCAGATGGGTGCAACTAATGAAAAACTGTTTTTT
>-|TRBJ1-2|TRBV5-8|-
CASSLVTSNYGYTF
TGTGCCAGCAGCTTGGTGACGAGTAACTATGGCTACACCTTC
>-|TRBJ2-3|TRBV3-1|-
CASSPPRTRLADTQYF
TGTGCCAGCAGCCCCCCGCGAACCCGACTAGCAGATACGCAGTATTTT
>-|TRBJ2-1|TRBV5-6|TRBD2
CASSLIVLAGGGDEQFF
TGTGCCAGCAGCTTGATTGTGCTAGCGGGAGGAGGGGATGAGCAGTTCTTC
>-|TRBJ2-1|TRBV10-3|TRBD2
CAIQGSGSSYNEQFF
TGTGCCATCCAGGGGAGCGGGAGCTCCTACAATGAGCAGTTCTTC
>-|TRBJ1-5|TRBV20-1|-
CSARSGREGQPQHF
TGCAGTGCTAGGAGTGGCAGGGAAGGCCAGCCCCAGCATTTT
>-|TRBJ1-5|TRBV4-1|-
CASSRLVGNQPQHF
TGCGCCAGCAGCCGCCTGGTGGGCAATCAGCCCCAGCATTTT
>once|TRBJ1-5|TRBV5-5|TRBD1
CASSLRAGTGIQPQHF
TGTGCCAGCAGCTTGAGGGCCGGGACAGGGATCCAGCCCCAGCATTTT
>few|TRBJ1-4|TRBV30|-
CAWSGDTATNEKLFF
TGTGCCTGGAGTGGGGACACTGCAACTAATGAAAAACTGTTTTTT
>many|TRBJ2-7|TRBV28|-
CASSLFGAGTYEQYF
TGTGCCAGCAGTTTATTTGGGGCAGGGACCTACGAGCAGTACTTC
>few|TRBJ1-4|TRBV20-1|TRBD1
CSARDRDRADIGQLFF
TGCAGTGCTAGAGATCGGGACAGGGCCGATATAGGGCAACTGTTTTTT
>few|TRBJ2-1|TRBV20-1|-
CSATRGDDEQFF
TGCAGTGCTACCCGGGGTGACGATGAGCAGTTCTTC
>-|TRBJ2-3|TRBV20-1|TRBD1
CSASGDRGSTDTQYF
TGCAGTGCTAGTGGGGACAGAGGTAGCACAGATACGCAGTATTTT
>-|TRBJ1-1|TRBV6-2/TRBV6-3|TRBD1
CASSYSLQGVNTEAFF
TGTGCCAGCAGTTACTCGTTACAGGGGGTGAACACTGAAGCTTTCTTT
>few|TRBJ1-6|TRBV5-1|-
CASSLGGTTNSPLHF
TGCGCCAGCAGCTTGGGTGGGACAACAAATTCACCCCTCCACTTT
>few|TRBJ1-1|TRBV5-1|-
CASSQDGGPTEAFF
TGCGCCAGCAGCCAGGACGGGGGGCCCACTGAAGCTTTCTTT
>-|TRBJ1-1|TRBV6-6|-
CASSYPTANTEAFF
TGTGCCAGCAGTTACCCAACGGCCAACACTGAAGCTTTCTTT
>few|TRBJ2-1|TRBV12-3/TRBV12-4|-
CASRGLEYNEQFF
TGTGCCAGCAGGGGACTGGAGTACAATGAGCAGTTCTTC
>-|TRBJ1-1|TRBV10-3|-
CAIRGEGTEAFF
TGTGCCATCAGGGGGGAGGGCACTGAAGCTTTCTTT
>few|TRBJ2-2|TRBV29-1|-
CSVSGRFTGELFF
TGCAGCGTTAGTGGCAGGTTCACCGGGGAGCTGTTTTTT